The 22 T cell receptor beta chains given below trace back to one sample, sequenced in a study of T cell repertoires in cytomegalovirus infection. TCRdb used MiXCR to reprocess the reads, holding one entry per CDR3 protein. The sample has fewer than 250,000 distinct CDR3 sequences, around 12% seen once. Material: PBMCs. All receptors derive from a human donor in good health (CMV status not recorded). Some clones in this sample may be carry-over from other donors' samples.

This clonotype appeared many times. This chain uses TRBV7-2 with TRBJ1-5; 8 bases map to TRBD1. Germline V gene lookup returns CDR1 SGHTA and CDR2 FQGNSA. Trimming cost V 5 bases and J 5 bases; bases outside gene matches: 5. The CDR3 is 14 residues long. The CDR3: CASSLRGQDQPQHF. The CDR3 region has the DNA TGTGCCAGCAGCCTCAGGGGGCAGGATCAGCCCCAGCATTTT. Looking up the rest from reference TRBV7-2 and TRBJ1-5 gives the full variable domain: GAGVSQSPSNKVTEKGKDVELRCDPISGHTALYWYRQSLGQGLEFLIYFQGNSAPDKSGLPSDRFSAERTGGSVSTLTIQRTQQEDSAVYLCASSLRGQDQPQHFGDGTRLSIL.

The V and J genes are TRBV6-1 and TRBJ1-4; TRBD1 is a possible D gene (5 bases). The CDR3 spans 14 residues. The germline V gene encodes CDR1 MNHNS and CDR2 SASEGT. V lost 6 bases and J lost 13, with 21 bases in between. CDR3 amino acids: CASSLGHLAGGLFF. DNA of the CDR3: TGTGCCAGCAGCTTAGGACATTTGGCTGGGGGACTGTTTTTT.

This clonotype was counted between two and nine times. The chain couples TRBV7-9 to TRBJ2-1; 14 bases align to TRBD2. Trimming cost V 4 bases and J 8 bases; bases outside gene matches: 4. The CDR3 has 15 amino acids. Germline lookup yields CDR1 SEHNR and CDR2 FQNEAQ (reference sequence). The CDR3 here is CASSWGLAGVYEQFF. CDR3 in DNA: TGTGCCAGCAGCTGGGGACTAGCGGGAGTTTATGAGCAGTTCTTC.

This clonotype was seen repeatedly, ten times or more. The chain combines TRBV6-1 with TRBJ1-1; TRBD1 is a possible D gene (5 bases). Germline CDR1 reads MNHNS; CDR2 reads SASEGT. The CDR3 extends over 12 amino acids. With 5 bases removed from V and 9 bases from J, the gap between germline ends came to 13 bases. CDR3 amino acids: CASSSVGGKAFF. Written as DNA, the CDR3 is TGTGCCAGCAGTTCAGTTGGGGGGAAAGCTTTCTTT.

This chain connects TRBV30 to TRBJ1-1; D is undetermined. Germline assignment: CDR1 GTSNPN and CDR2 SVGIG (reference sequence). V lost 4 bases, J lost 8 bases, and 11 bases lay in between. This CDR3 is built from 11 residues. The CDR3 protein is CAWIATSEAFF. In DNA, the CDR3 is TGTGCCTGGATCGCGACCTCCGAAGCTTTCTTT.

This clonotype occurred many times. The genes are TRBV12-3 or TRBV12-4 and TRBJ1-5; D remains ambiguous. Deletions cut 2 bases from V and 6 bases from J, with 11 bases between. There are 14 residues in the CDR3. CDR3 sequence (DNA): TGTGCCAGCAGTTTAATGGGGTACAGTCAGCCCCAGCATTTT. Amino acids: CASSLMGYSQPQHF.

This clonotype was found a few times. The J gene is TRBJ1-5, the V gene TRBV28, with a weak D call TRBD1 (6 bases). CDR3 length equals 14 residues. Germline lookup yields CDR1 MDHEN and CDR2 SYDVKM. V was trimmed by 5 bases and J by 7 bases, leaving 15 bases between them. DNA of the CDR3: TGTGCCAGCAGTCCTGACAGGCGGAGGCAGCCCCAGCATTTT. It specifies CASSPDRRRQPQHF.

This clonotype was counted between two and nine times. The chain recombines TRBV6-1 with TRBJ2-5; 13 bases match TRBD2. Germline V lookup: CDR1 MNHNS, CDR2 SASEGT. Germline trimming cut 6 bases from V and 5 bases from J; bases unmatched to any gene: 6. The length of the CDR3 is 15 residues. The CDR3 here is CASSRGTSGAETQYF. The CDR3 nucleotides are TGTGCCAGCAGCAGAGGGACTAGCGGGGCCGAGACCCAGTACTTC.

This clonotype was recorded many times. The gene calls are TRBV7-2 and TRBJ2-5; D remains ambiguous. Looked up from germline, CDR1 is SGHTA and CDR2 is FQGNSA. Deletions cut 5 bases from V and 5 bases from J, with 18 bases between. This CDR3 is built from 15 residues. This CDR3 is CASSPDSLVGETQYF. As DNA, the CDR3 is TGTGCCAGCAGCCCAGACTCGCTAGTCGGGGAGACCCAGTACTTC.

The rearrangement uses TRBV2 and TRBJ1-2; D is possibly TRBD1 (5 bases). Deletions cut 4 bases from V and 4 bases from J, with 13 bases between. The CDR3 is made up of 14 amino acids. The germline CDR1 and CDR2 sequences are SNHLY and FYNNEI. The CDR3 nucleotides read TGTGCCAGCAGTGGCGGGGGTGGGATCTATGGCTACACCTTC. The encoded protein is CASSGGGGIYGYTF.

The chain recombines TRBV15 with TRBJ2-6, with 7 bases fitting TRBD1. V shed 3 bases and J 2 bases; nucleotides not matched to a gene: 7. The CDR3 length is 17 residues. Germline V gives CDR1 LNHNV, CDR2 YYDKDF (reference sequence). Here the CDR3 DNA reads TGTGCCACCAGCAGTTCCACAGGGGTGGCTGGGGCCAACGTCCTGACTTTC. Its protein is CATSSSTGVAGANVLTF.

This clonotype has a count of ten or more. The chain joins TRBV7-2 to TRBJ2-7, with D perhaps TRBD1 (5 bases). This CDR3 has 14 residues. V was shortened by 4 bases and J by 2 bases, with 12 bases between the two germline ends. CDR1 and CDR2 (germline): SGHTA, FQGNSA. CDR3 nucleotide sequence: TGTGCCAGCAGCTCCCAGGGTAGCCCCTACGAGCAGTACTTC. Protein product: CASSSQGSPYEQYF. Combining the CDR3 with reference TRBV7-2 and TRBJ2-7 gives the whole variable domain GAGVSQSPSNKVTEKGKDVELRCDPISGHTALYWYRQSLGQGLEFLIYFQGNSAPDKSGLPSDRFSAERTGGSVSTLTIQRTQQEDSAVYLCASSSQGSPYEQYFGPGTRLTVT.

In this sample, this clonotype turned up many times. This chain connects TRBV27 to TRBJ1-1; TRBD1 agrees at 10 bases. Trimming cost V 3 bases and J 1 base; bases outside gene matches: 5. The CDR3 runs to 16 residues. The germline gives CDR1 MNHEY, CDR2 SMNVEV (reference sequence). The CDR3 region is CASSFRDRGTNTEAFF. The CDR3 bases are TGTGCCAGCAGTTTCCGGGACAGGGGTACGAACACTGAAGCTTTCTTT.

This rearrangement joins TRBV11-2 to TRBJ2-7; maybe TRBD1 (6 bases). The CDR3 consists of 15 residues. Germline V gene data show CDR1 as SGHAT and CDR2 as FQNNGV. V was pared by 1 base and J by 2 bases, with 12 bases between. The CDR3 region is CASSLGGGVPYEQYF. For the CDR3, the DNA is TGTGCCAGCAGCTTAGGAGGGGGAGTCCCCTACGAGCAGTACTTC.

The chain joins TRBV20-1 to TRBJ1-1; 12 bases are shared with TRBD1. The junction had 5 bases not matched to a gene; V was cut back by 6 bases and J by 0 bases. The V gene's germline CDR1 is DFQATT and CDR2 SNEGSKA (reference sequence). This CDR3 is built from 15 residues. CDR3 region: CSAIGTGGLNTEAFF. The CDR3 coding sequence is TGCAGTGCGATTGGGACAGGGGGCCTGAACACTGAAGCTTTCTTT.

The chain joins TRBV6-8 to TRBJ2-7; perhaps TRBD2 as D (6 bases). Germline CDR1 reads MNHGY; CDR2 reads SAAAGT. This CDR3 region has 13 residues. The V gene lost 6 bases and the J gene lost 6 bases, with 15 bases spanning the gap. CDR3 loop: CASRPTRVGEQYF. Written as DNA, the CDR3 is TGTGCCAGCAGACCGACTAGAGTAGGCGAGCAGTACTTC.

This clonotype came up many times. The chain is built from TRBV5-6 and TRBJ1-3; D is unresolved. In germline, CDR1 is SGHDT, CDR2 YYEEEE. There are 15 residues in the CDR3. Trimming shortened V by 1 base and J by 1 base, and 9 bases separated the two germline ends. This chain's CDR3 is CASSLLLSSGNTIYF. In DNA form, the CDR3 reads TGTGCCAGCAGCTTGCTACTTAGTTCTGGAAACACCATATATTTT.

The chain couples TRBV19 to TRBJ1-2; no definite D call. This CDR3 contains 14 residues. Per the germline V gene, CDR1 is LNHDA and CDR2 is SQIVND (reference sequence). Between the trimmed V and J ends, which lost 6 bases and 5 bases, there was a span of 16 bases. CDR3 DNA: TGTGCCAGTAGCCAGACGGAAGCGCAGTATGGCTACACCTTC. This codes for CASSQTEAQYGYTF.

This clonotype occurred many times. The gene calls are TRBV7-3 and TRBJ2-2; 11 nucleotides agree with TRBD2. The CDR3 extends over 19 amino acids. The junction had 17 bases not matched to a gene; V was cut back by 5 bases and J by 6 bases. Germline loops: CDR1 SGHTA, CDR2 FQGTGA. In DNA, the CDR3 is TGTGCCAGCAGCCGGCCCGGGACTAGCGGAGCCGAGACTTCCGGGGAGCTGTTTTTT. It codes for CASSRPGTSGAETSGELFF.

This sequence joins TRBV4-3 and TRBJ1-2; no definite D call. The CDR3 is made up of 16 amino acids. V lost 2 bases and J 4 bases, leaving 17 bases between the germline ends. The germline V gene encodes CDR1 LGHNA and CDR2 YSLEER. CDR3 DNA: TGCGCCAGCAGCCAAAATTGGGAGGGATCCTCCTATGGCTACACCTTC. Translation gives CASSQNWEGSSYGYTF.

This sequence joins TRBV5-5 and TRBJ1-5; perhaps TRBD1 as D (5 bases). V was clipped by 4 bases and J by 9 bases, with 14 bases between them. Germline-derived CDR1 and CDR2 are SGHKS and YYEKEE (reference sequence). This CDR3 has 13 amino acids. The DNA of the CDR3 is TGTGCCAGCAGCCGGGACTCCTCGGGGCCCCAGCATTTT. This sequence encodes CASSRDSSGPQHF.

The chain joins TRBV7-2 to TRBJ2-7; D is ambiguous. This CDR3 has 13 residues. Germline CDR1 is SGHTA and CDR2 is FQGNSA. V was trimmed by 4 bases and J by 0 bases, leaving 7 bases between them. The CDR3 region is CASSSSLSYEQYF. CDR3 DNA sequence: TGTGCCAGCAGCTCATCCCTCTCCTACGAGCAGTACTTC.